This T cell receptor (beta chain) came from a study of human T cells and chemical hapten exposure listed by TCRdb under 2021. Regarding the research as a whole: For sensitization, 2% DPC in acetone was applied to an approximately 2 cm by approximately 2 cm area of upper inner arm skin. The study tracked peripheral blood TCR repertoire changes in vivo during primary and secondary sensitization to the hapten diphenylcyclopropenone (DPC) in alopecia patients. Alopecia areata with under or over 50% scalp involvement, alopecia totalis and alopecia universalis were represented in the patient cohort, which was mostly female. Weekly therapeutic DPC doses were additionally applied to the scalp of patients throughout the approximately 24-week study period. Patient blood was sampled pre-sensitization (week 0) and at 2, 6 and about 24 weeks after DPC sensitization. Patch testing was performed on the upper back with Finn chambers containing 0.01% DPC, and the patch tests were scored after 6 days according to International Contact Dermatitis Research Group standards. The libraries were sequenced as a pool, and the TCR yield per sample differed mostly because of small variations in library volumes within the pool. Under 30 alopecia patients gave blood for TCR sequencing at one to four time points (pre-sensitization, 2, 6 and 24 weeks).

The meaning of the sample's time point label: patch test 1, 2 weeks after DPC sensitization. In the paper's terms, the treatment or condition label means: therapeutic diphenylcyclopropenone sensitization with weekly scalp DPC. Blood at each patch-test visit was drawn before the patch test was applied. Eligible patients were aged 18 to 70, diagnosed with alopecia, deemed suitable for DPC therapy, and excluded if pregnant. Total RNA was isolated from unfractionated whole blood collected in Tempus Blood RNA tubes. As for this clonotype: The target of this receptor is not known. Base qualities were left out, and no much larger clone turns up one base away.

The CDR3 sequence holds 15 residues, the cysteine and phenylalanine included. The read is trimmed to its CDR3 DNA, 45 bases read in frame from base 1. V loses 4 bases at its end and J loses 2 bases; junction bases beyond the gene matches: 6. Based on the germline V gene, the CDR1 and CDR2 sequences are KGHSH and LQKENI. The protocol used for the library was RACE. Sequencing was carried out with a NextSeq 500. During library preparation, unique molecular identifiers were attached to individual cDNA molecules so that TCRs could be counted quantitatively and reproducibly. Both TCR alpha and TCR beta chains were sequenced from each blood RNA sample. The original pipeline was this. A median of about 87,000 TCRs per sample was observed, with a range of 23,224 to 690,600. The Decombinator software suite was used to annotate V, J and CDR3 in the TCR reads. To make PS versus PT1 abundance plots, every sample was subsampled to the same number of TCRs (28,000). Expanded TCRs were defined as absent before sensitization and observed at least eight times at the 2-week time point. Using fastp trimming at Q25 and MiXCR clonotype assembly, TCRdb reanalyzed the public sequencing data and kept in-frame beta chains. CDR3 protein duplicates are merged, each entry listing the most common genes and DNA. The V and J calls were not made by the authors but by TCRdb's processing. This sample holds about 120,000 distinct CDR3 sequences; 12% were observed only once. The ten largest clones take up 1.4% of the sample.

Here is what the overall study found, with its caveats: Significantly more large CDR3 similarity clusters were formed by expanded TCRs than by pre-sensitization or healthy control sets, consistent with antigen-driven responses. All patients had alopecia, a presumed autoimmune disease, so their immune response might differ from that of healthy individuals. After repeated subsampling, changes were observed in the strength of the expansion versus patch-test correlation and in the threshold at which the correlation became significant. The number of TCRs above 1 in 1000 frequency did not change with DPC sensitization; there was no evidence of global repertoire structure alterations. The number of PT1 expanded TCRs positively correlated with patch test score, significant at thresholds 8, 16 and 32 but not 4.

The material was whole blood, obtained in connection with sensitization to the hapten diphenylcyclopropenone (DPC). The origin of this receptor is a woman in her 50s with alopecia areata. Some clones in this sample may be carry-over from other donors' samples. The sequence is built from TRBV18 and TRBJ2-7, and TRBD1 matches 9 of the central bases. Here is the DNA: TGTGCCAGCTCACAACCGGGACAGGGCGCCTACGAGCAGTACTTC. This codes for CASSQPGQGAYEQYF.